This T cell receptor (delta chain) comes out of a study of gamma-delta T cells after stem cell transplantation. TCRdb re-called clones from the RT-PCR reads using CATT. Here the sample spans roughly 5,400 delta-chain clones, 9.8% being singletons. This clone rates as medium-sized. CDR1 is GEAIGNYY and CDR2 is EKD in the germline V gene. Losses at the gene ends were 0 bases for V and 8 bases for J; bases not matched to a gene: 7. The CDR3 covers 18 residues. The rearrangement joins TRDV2 to TRDJ3; 12 bases line up with TRDD3. What was sequenced was gamma-delta T cells. The TCR originated in a human donor. It is not recorded whose cells these are; they may come from a transplant donor. The CDR3 DNA is TGTGCCTGTGACACCGCTGGGGGATACGCTTCGAACACCCGACAGATGTTTTTC. Amino acids: CACDTAGGYASNTRQMFF.